This T cell receptor beta chain originates from a study of glioma-infiltrating T cells. TCR alpha and beta CDR3 regions were amplified from RNA using iRepertoire nested multiplex PCR. For one-step reverse transcription and amplification, 100-400 ng of tissue mRNA or PBMC total RNA was used. TCRdb itself ran the multiplex PCR reads through MiXCR, one entry per CDR3 protein. Here the sample spans tens of thousands of distinct CDR3 sequences, under 30% being singletons. J gave up 5 bases and V 6 bases, and 8 bases lay outside the gene matches. The CDR3 is 14 amino acids. The germline gives CDR1 SNHLY, CDR2 FYNNEI. Study-wide findings and caveats: CDR3 overlap between tissue and blood was very small. Tissue-blood divergence was below expectation in non-neoplastic patients, above in gliomas.

This clonotype was detected ten times or more. Its antigen is currently unknown. Specimen: glioma tissue, nonneoplastic brain tissue, or PBMCs (not recorded which). The chain combines TRBV2 with TRBJ1-1; 8 bases fit TRBD1. The TCR sequence derives from a human donor with low-grade glioma or glioblastoma, undergoing nonglioma brain surgery, or in good health (not recorded which). The CDR3, as DNA: TGTGCCAGCAGAATGACAGGGGTGCGGACTGAAGCTTTCTTT. Amino acids: CASRMTGVRTEAFF.